Below, 18 T cell receptor beta chains from the same sample are listed, as sequenced in a study of T cells after yellow fever vaccination. TCRdb fed the 5' RACE reads into MiXCR, producing one record per CDR3 protein. Of about 340,000 distinct CDR3 sequences in the sample, 3.5% to 4.5% are singletons; the top ten hold around 24%. Sequenced material: PBMCs, taken 5 days after the yellow fever booster vaccination. The source is a man between 18 and 35 years old who received the YFV17D yellow fever vaccine.

J is TRBJ2-4 and V is TRBV2; no firm D call. The CDR3 sequence is 15 residues long. CDR1 and CDR2 (germline): SNHLY, FYNNEI. Trimming stripped 0 bases from V and 5 bases from J, with 11 bases between. CDR3 sequence (DNA): TGTGCCAGCAGTGAAGCCTGGGTTAGTCAAAACATTCAGTACTTC. Its protein is CASSEAWVSQNIQYF.

The table lists this clonotype with many counts. V gene TRBV6-5 combines with J gene TRBJ2-1; 9 nucleotides line up with TRBD2. V was pared by 7 bases and J by 10 bases, with 17 bases of the junction left unmatched. Germline assignment: CDR1 MNHEY and CDR2 SVGAGI. This CDR3 contains 16 residues. CDR3 loop: CASTQQAGGIIREQFF. In nucleotides, the CDR3 is TGTGCCAGCACCCAGCAGGCGGGGGGGATAATAAGGGAGCAGTTCTTC.

This clonotype was seen more than once but under ten times. V usage is TRBV5-4 and J usage is TRBJ2-7; the D gene is possibly TRBD1 (6 bases). Germline assignment: CDR1 SGHNT and CDR2 YYREEE (reference sequence). This CDR3 contains 13 residues. V lost 2 bases, J lost 5 bases, and 11 bases lay in between. CDR3 amino acids: CASSFGRGNEQYV. The CDR3 nucleotides read TGTGCCAGCAGCTTCGGCAGGGGTAACGAGCAGTACGTC.

This clonotype was seen ten or more times. This chain links TRBV7-2 with TRBJ2-1; a possible D gene is TRBD1 (5 bases). Germline V CDR1 and CDR2: SGHTA, FQGNSA. Trimming cost V 5 bases and J 7 bases, with 21 bases left between them. CDR3 size: 16 residues. The CDR3 sequence is CASSARAQGLSNEQFF. DNA for the CDR3: TGTGCCAGCAGCGCCCGGGCGCAGGGCCTATCAAATGAGCAGTTCTTC.

This clonotype came up a few times. The rearrangement links TRBV4-1 to TRBJ1-1; no reliable D call. The CDR3 covers 18 residues. The V end was cut by 2 bases, the J end by 3 bases, with 22 bases between. Germline V gene sequence: CDR1 MGHRA, CDR2 YSYEKL. This CDR3 reads CASSQLSRGLAGHTEAFF. The CDR3 DNA is TGCGCCAGCAGCCAACTTAGCCGAGGTTTGGCAGGCCACACTGAAGCTTTCTTT.

Details on this clonotype: The junction differs from germline at one of its ends, possibly a read error. The V call is TRBV12-3 or TRBV12-4, the J call TRBJ2-5; D is possibly TRBD1 (6 bases). CDR3 length equals 13 residues. For the CDR3, the DNA is TGTGCCAGCAGATTAGGGCAGGGGGAGACCCAGTACTTC. This codes for CASRLGQGETQYF.

The table lists this clonotype with a few counts. This chain uses TRBV6-2 or TRBV6-3 with TRBJ2-1; TRBD1 matches 7 bases. This CDR3 has 15 amino acids. Germline V gene sequence: CDR1 MNHEY, CDR2 SVGEGT. Unmatched junction bases numbered 8, after V lost 5 bases and J lost 4 bases. The CDR3 loop reads CASSHRGTAYNEQFF. The CDR3 nucleotides read TGTGCCAGCAGTCATCGTGGGACAGCGTACAATGAGCAGTTCTTC.

The chain has TRBV5-6 and TRBJ2-2; 9 bases are a match to TRBD2. The V gene's germline CDR1 is SGHDT and CDR2 YYEEEE. This CDR3 region has 18 residues. After removal of 0 bases from V and 4 bases from J, the junction contained 10 bases not matched to a gene. The CDR3 region is CASSLGISRGGPTGELFF. The DNA of the CDR3 is TGTGCCAGCAGCTTGGGCATCTCGCGGGGGGGCCCCACCGGGGAGCTGTTTTTT.

The chain joins TRBV5-1 to TRBJ2-3, with a weak D call TRBD2 (6 bases). CDR1 SGHRS and CDR2 YFSETQ come from the germline V gene. The CDR3 length is 16 residues. V shed 4 bases and J shed 6 bases, with 21 bases lying between them. The CDR3 DNA reads TGCGCCAGCAGCAATCCCTTTACGGGGGTCCTGGATACGCAGTATTTT. Translated, it gives CASSNPFTGVLDTQYF.

This clonotype was recorded many times. The chain recombines TRBV6-6 with TRBJ2-3; D is ambiguous. CDR3 size: 14 residues. Between the trimmed V and J ends, which lost 2 bases and 4 bases, there was a span of 10 bases. The germline gives CDR1 MNHNY, CDR2 SVGAGI (reference sequence). The CDR3: CASSYEGNPDTQYF. The CDR3, as DNA: TGTGCCAGCAGTTACGAAGGTAACCCAGATACGCAGTATTTT.

The CDR3 nucleotides are TGCAGCGTTGAAGTGTTCGGGGTCAATGGCTACACCTTC. Protein: CSVEVFGVNGYTF. The V and J genes are TRBV29-1 and TRBJ1-2, with D unclear. The CDR3 runs to 13 residues. Germline CDR1 is SQVTM and CDR2 is ANQGSEA. V shed 1 base and J shed 6 bases, with 12 bases lying between them. Full variable domain (remainder filled in from reference TRBV29-1 and TRBJ1-2): SAVISQKPSRDICQRGTSLTIQCQVDSQVTMMFWYRQQPGQSLTLIATANQGSEATYESGFVIDKFPISRPNLTFSTLTVSNMSPEDSSIYLCSVEVFGVNGYTFGSGTRLTVV.

The genes are TRBV19 and TRBJ1-1; TRBD1 matches at 10 bases. The CDR3 contains 16 residues. V dropped 5 bases and J dropped 3; count of bases not matched to a gene: 9. Per germline, CDR1 LNHDA and CDR2 SQIVND (reference sequence). The CDR3 sequence is CASSLRTGGGYTEAFF. CDR3 coding DNA: TGTGCCAGTAGTCTCCGGACAGGGGGAGGCTACACTGAAGCTTTCTTT.

The chain links TRBV5-4 to TRBJ1-1; unclear D gene. V lost 3 bases and J 8 bases, leaving 14 bases between the germline ends. This CDR3 has 13 residues. Germline CDR1 and CDR2: SGHNT and YYREEE (reference sequence). CDR3: CASSSQRTYEAFF. The CDR3 DNA reads as TGTGCCAGCAGCTCTCAGAGAACCTACGAAGCTTTCTTT.

There are a few counts of this clonotype. J is TRBJ1-2 and V is TRBV6-5, with 7 bases aligning to TRBD1. The CDR3 consists of 15 residues. Germline V gene lookup returns CDR1 MNHEY and CDR2 SVGAGI. V was clipped by 6 bases and J by 4 bases; unmatched bases: 11. DNA for the CDR3: TGTGCCAGCAGAAACTACAGGGGAATGAGCTATGGCTACACCTTC. Amino acids: CASRNYRGMSYGYTF.

This clonotype was counted between two and nine times. The chain links TRBV13 to TRBJ2-7; TRBD2 matches at 9 bases. V shed 3 bases and J 1 base; nucleotides not matched to a gene: 4. The CDR3 is 15 residues long. Looked up from germline, CDR1 is PRHDT and CDR2 is FYEKMQ (reference sequence). This CDR3 is CASSFGGGGSYEQYF. The DNA for the CDR3 is TGTGCCAGCAGCTTCGGCGGGGGGGGATCCTACGAGCAGTACTTC. Full variable domain (rest looked up from reference TRBV13 and TRBJ2-7): AAGVIQSPRHLIKEKRETATLKCYPIPRHDTVYWYQQGPGQDPQFLISFYEKMQSDKGSIPDRFSAQQFSDYHSELNMSSLELGDSALYFCASSFGGGGSYEQYFGPGTRLTVT.

This clonotype came up a few times. The V gene is TRBV24-1, the J gene TRBJ2-3; 8 bases align to TRBD2. V was clipped by 0 bases and J by 4 bases; unmatched bases: 8. Germline V gene sequence: CDR1 KGHDR, CDR2 SFDVKD. CDR3 length: 17 residues. Here the CDR3 DNA reads TGTGCCACCAGTGATTTGTCGAGCGGGGGCGGGGCAGATACGCAGTATTTT. This sequence encodes CATSDLSSGGGADTQYF.

Only a few counts were recorded for this clonotype. The chain joins TRBV20-1 to TRBJ2-5; no reliable D call. With 6 bases removed from V and 7 bases from J, the gap between germline ends came to 12 bases. Per germline, CDR1 DFQATT and CDR2 SNEGSKA (reference sequence). CDR3 length equals 11 residues. The CDR3, as DNA: TGCAGTGCGCAGATCTGGGGGACCCAGTACTTC. Translation: CSAQIWGTQYF.

This chain uses TRBV11-2 with TRBJ1-2; D not certain. Germline lookup yields CDR1 SGHAT and CDR2 FQNNGV. This CDR3 is built from 11 residues. The V end lost 5 bases, the J end lost 4 bases, and 5 bases lay between the germline ends. The CDR3 nucleotides are TGTGCCAGCAGCCTAATCTATGGCTACACCTTC. Protein sequence: CASSLIYGYTF. Complete variable domain (other parts from reference TRBV11-2 and TRBJ1-2): EAGVAQSPRYKIIEKRQSVAFWCNPISGHATLYWYQQILGQGPKLLIQFQNNGVVDDSQLPKDRFSAERLKGVDSTLKIQPAKLEDSAVYLCASSLIYGYTFGSGTRLTVV.